This T cell receptor beta chain was sequenced for a study of T cells in narcolepsy. Assay used: immunoSEQ multiplex PCR; TCRdb lists only in-frame clones, some missing. The data contain some 25,000 clones, 55% to 65% of them singletons. Germline V gene lookup returns CDR1 SGHNT and CDR2 YYREEE (reference sequence). V lost 1 base and J 3 bases, leaving 13 bases between the germline ends. The CDR3 spans 15 residues. To note about this clone: No antigen is known for it.

Study-wide results and limits: Autoreactive HCRT-specific and TRIB2-specific clonotypes were marked in same-patient CSF-versus-blood CD4+ comparisons.

The clonotype originates from a human donor in good health. Sequenced sample: memory (CD45RA-) CD4+ T cells from blood. The chain is built from TRBV5-4 and TRBJ1-1; D not resolved. CDR3 amino acids: CASSLSKQGHTEAFF. In nucleotides, the CDR3 is TGTGCCAGCAGCTTGTCTAAACAAGGGCACACTGAAGCTTTCTTT.